The 8 T cell receptor beta chains below all came from one sample that was sequenced in a study of T cell responses to AZD1222 COVID-19 vaccine. Using immunoSEQ multiplex PCR, the repertoire was profiled, and TCRdb retains in-frame clones only, with some absent. Among 55,000 to 80,000 clones listed, 76% were seen once. Sequences were derived from peripheral blood, sampled on day 0 of AZD1222 vaccination. These receptors all come from an adult in good health.

V and J are TRBV28 and TRBJ1-5; the match to TRBD1 covers 7 bases. CDR1 is MDHEN, CDR2 SYDVKM, per germline. The CDR3 totals 16 residues. With 4 bases clipped from V and 1 base from J, the junction kept 7 bases outside the gene matches. The CDR3: CASSSYRGASNQPQHF. The CDR3 DNA reads TGTGCCAGCAGTTCTTACAGGGGAGCCAGCAATCAGCCCCAGCATTTT.

This chain connects TRBV9 to TRBJ1-2; D gene unclear. Trimming removed 0 bases from V and 0 bases from J, with 6 bases in between. Germline loops: CDR1 SGDLS, CDR2 YYNGEE. There are 14 residues in the CDR3. CDR3 coding DNA: TGTGCCAGCAGCGTAGACGGGACTAACTATGGCTACACCTTC. Encoded protein: CASSVDGTNYGYTF.

The chain uses TRBV2 and TRBJ1-1; D remains ambiguous. Germline CDR1 SNHLY, CDR2 FYNNEI. Trimming took 0 bases from V and 11 from J, leaving 13 bases between them. The CDR3 sequence is 13 residues long. CDR3 residues: CASSEALRVLAFF. For the CDR3, the DNA is TGTGCCAGCAGTGAAGCGCTTCGGGTCCTGGCTTTCTTT. Full variable domain (remainder filled in from reference TRBV2 and TRBJ1-1): EPEVTQTPSHQVTQMGQEVILRCVPISNHLYFYWYRQILGQKVEFLVSFYNNEISEKSEIFDDQFSVERPDGSNFTLKIRSTKLEDSAMYFCASSEALRVLAFFGQGTRLTVV.

J is TRBJ1-4 and V is TRBV7-9; D gene ambiguous. This CDR3 contains 13 residues. Germline V gives CDR1 SEHNR, CDR2 FQNEAQ (reference sequence). Deletions cut 1 base from V and 3 bases from J, with 3 bases between. CDR3 in amino acids: CASSLGSNEKLFF. The CDR3 region has the DNA TGTGCCAGCAGCTTAGGTTCTAATGAAAAACTGTTTTTT.

This clone was detected only once. This chain joins TRBV18 and TRBJ2-7; 8 bases align to TRBD1. The junction had 8 bases not matched to a gene; V was cut back by 2 bases and J by 5 bases. From germline, CDR1 is KGHSH and CDR2 LQKENI. The CDR3 covers 15 residues. CDR3 sequence: CASSPMDRVDHEQYF. The DNA of the CDR3 is TGTGCCAGCTCACCAATGGACAGGGTTGACCACGAGCAGTACTTC.

This clone was detected many times. The chain couples TRBV18 to TRBJ1-5; D may be TRBD1 (6 bases). Trimming removed 2 bases from V and 9 bases from J, with 11 bases in between. The CDR3 is 13 amino acids. From germline, CDR1 is KGHSH and CDR2 LQKENI. The CDR3 sequence: CASSPGGLGPQHF. Here the CDR3 DNA reads TGTGCCAGCTCACCAGGGGGGCTGGGGCCCCAGCATTTT.

V and J are TRBV6-5 and TRBJ2-3; 10 bases map to TRBD2. The germline gives CDR1 MNHEY, CDR2 SVGAGI. The ends lost 4 bases at V and 9 bases at J; junction bases unmatched: 10. The CDR3 has 15 residues. The CDR3 is CASSSSGGAGETQYF. The CDR3 region has the DNA TGTGCCAGCAGTTCAAGCGGGGGGGCCGGGGAAACGCAGTATTTT.

This rearrangement joins TRBV19 to TRBJ2-5, with D unresolved. CDR3 length: 13 residues. The germline CDR1 and CDR2 sequences are LNHDA and SQIVND (reference sequence). The ends were cut back, 3 bases at V and 2 bases at J, with 7 bases in the middle. The CDR3 DNA sequence: TGTGCCAGTAGTATGTCCCTGCAAGAGACCCAGTACTTC. Its protein is CASSMSLQETQYF.